The present entry profiles one T cell receptor beta chain with its context. These data come from a study of CD8 T cells in Susac syndrome. Germline V lookup: CDR1 LNHNV, CDR2 YYDKDF (reference sequence). Trimming took 1 base from V and 2 from J, leaving 8 bases between them. This CDR3 is built from 14 residues. RNA, at roughly 0.45 to 1 ug, was reverse transcribed with random hexamers. The amplification used immunoSEQ multiplex PCR on TCR beta CDR3; it spanned 54 Vbeta and 13 Jbeta. TCRdb used MiXCR to reprocess the immunoSEQ multiplex PCR reads, holding one entry per CDR3 protein. This repertoire shows 150,000 to 200,000 distinct CDR3 sequences, 90% to 95% found once; its top ten account for roughly 0.096%. Sequencing of TCR beta, carried out with a high-throughput approach, was applied to CD8+ and CD4+ T cells from the blood. TEMRA cells were FACS-enriched, while CD8+ and CD4+ T cells were negatively isolated.

This sequence joins TRBV15 and TRBJ1-1; D is uncertain. Sequencing input: CD4+ T cells from PBMCs. The source of this sequence is a human donor in good health. The CDR3 loop reads CATSRGLGNTEAFF. The CDR3 bases are TGTGCCACCAGCAGAGGACTGGGAAACACTGAAGCTTTCTTT.